A single sample gave rise to the 10 T cell receptor beta chains below, sequenced in a study of CD8 T cells in ankylosing spondylitis. TCRdb reanalysed the 5' RACE reads using MiXCR and keeps one entry per CDR3 protein. This sample carries approximately 290,000 distinct CDR3 sequences, 20% to 25% of them seen once, and the ten largest clones take roughly 3.4%. Sequencing input: blood, either unsorted or a sorted T cell fraction (not recorded which). These receptors all come from a female donor with ankylosing spondylitis or in good health (not recorded which).

The V call is TRBV6-1, the J call TRBJ1-2; 9 bases match TRBD1. The CDR3 has 13 residues. Trimming cost V 5 bases and J 8 bases; bases outside gene matches: 6. Germline V gene lookup returns CDR1 MNHNS and CDR2 SASEGT. In nucleotides, the CDR3 is TGTGCCAGCAGTCCCGGGACAGGGATCGGCTACACCTTC. Translation gives CASSPGTGIGYTF.

This clonotype was seen a few times. This sequence joins TRBV29-1 and TRBJ1-1; TRBD1 is a possible D gene (5 bases). Germline V gene sequence: CDR1 SQVTM, CDR2 ANQGSEA. This CDR3 has 13 amino acids. The germline V and J ends were trimmed by 1 base and 1 base, with 7 bases remaining between them. The CDR3 protein is CSVEVQANTEAFF. CDR3 nucleotides: TGCAGCGTTGAAGTACAGGCGAACACTGAAGCTTTCTTT.

This chain joins TRBV6-1 and TRBJ2-7; TRBD2 is a possible D gene (6 bases). Germline lookup yields CDR1 MNHNS and CDR2 SASEGT. V gave up 5 bases and J gave up 0 bases, with 14 bases separating them. The CDR3 contains 15 residues. The CDR3 loop reads CASSPSEAPSYEQYF. CDR3 nucleotides: TGTGCCAGCAGTCCTAGCGAGGCGCCCTCCTACGAGCAGTACTTC.

In its sample, this clonotype was seen a few times. This chain connects TRBV7-8 to TRBJ2-3; D may be TRBD2 (5 bases). Germline V CDR1 and CDR2: SGHVS, FQNEAQ. This CDR3 is built from 16 residues. The ends were cut back, 2 bases at V and 1 base at J, with 13 bases in the middle. CDR3 sequence reads: CASSLIARGGTDTQYF. DNA for the CDR3: TGTGCCAGCAGCTTAATAGCACGGGGAGGCACAGATACGCAGTATTTT. The variable domain in full, completed from reference TRBV7-8 and TRBJ2-3, reads GAGVSQSPRYKVAKRGQDVALRCDPISGHVSLFWYQQALGQGPEFLTYFQNEAQLDKSGLPSDRFFAERPEGSVSTLKIQRTQQEDSAVYLCASSLIARGGTDTQYFGPGTRLTVL.

This clonotype turned up a few times. This chain uses TRBV11-2 with TRBJ2-7, with 8 bases identical to TRBD2. Germline CDR1 reads SGHAT; CDR2 reads FQNNGV. The CDR3 has 18 residues. V lost 1 base and J lost 1; bases outside the gene matches: 12. The CDR3 is CASSLGGGGRLLSYEQYF. CDR3 bases: TGTGCCAGCAGCTTAGGGGGTGGCGGGAGGTTGCTATCCTACGAGCAGTACTTC.

V usage is TRBV7-9 and J usage is TRBJ2-5; D remains ambiguous. CDR3 length: 14 amino acids. V lost 4 bases, J lost 0 bases, and 9 bases lay in between. Germline lookup yields CDR1 SEHNR and CDR2 FQNEAQ (reference sequence). DNA of the CDR3: TGTGCCAGCAGCTCCTCCCGGGACCAAGAGACCCAGTACTTC. This sequence encodes CASSSSRDQETQYF.

In nucleotides, the CDR3 is TGTGCCAGCAGCGAACAGGGGTTTGGGGAGACCCAGTACTTC. Translated: CASSEQGFGETQYF. The chain recombines TRBV5-4 with TRBJ2-5; 7 bases are a match to TRBD1. The trim removed 4 bases at V and 5 bases at J, leaving 8 bases unmatched. There are 14 residues in the CDR3. Germline CDR1 is SGHNT and CDR2 is YYREEE (reference sequence).

This clonotype was counted many times. The J gene is TRBJ2-7, the V gene TRBV20-1; D is uncertain. This CDR3 has 11 amino acids. Germline CDR1 DFQATT, CDR2 SNEGSKA (reference sequence). V lost 2 bases and J 5 bases, leaving 7 bases between the germline ends. CDR3 nucleotide sequence: TGCAGTGCTAGAAGGGCCGACGAGCAGTACTTC. Protein product: CSARRADEQYF.

The table lists this clonotype with a few counts. The rearrangement uses TRBV4-3 and TRBJ2-1; TRBD2 matches 13 bases. Losses at the gene ends were 0 bases for V and 4 bases for J; bases not matched to a gene: 3. CDR1 and CDR2 from the germline V gene are LGHNA and YSLEER. This CDR3 spans 17 amino acids. CDR3 in DNA: TGCGCCAGCAGCCAAGATTCGGGACTAGCGGGGTACAATGAGCAGTTCTTC. Its translation: CASSQDSGLAGYNEQFF.

The chain joins TRBV12-3 or TRBV12-4 to TRBJ2-1; the D gene is possibly TRBD2 (5 bases). The CDR3 runs 14 residues. The V end was cut by 6 bases, the J end by 8 bases, with 17 bases between. In nucleotides, the CDR3 is TGTGCCAGCAGCCGGGAACGGGTCGGTCATGAGCAGTTCTTC. Translating gives CASSRERVGHEQFF.